These T cell receptor beta chains were read from a single sample in a study of blood T cells in healthy people across ages. Each CDR3 protein is one row after TCRdb ran MiXCR on the 5' RACE reads. The sample consists of 800,000 to 950,000 distinct CDR3 sequences, about 36% of them appearing once. The sequencing sample was made of blood. The receptors come from a man aged 18-30 years in good health. CDR3s include the opening cysteine and the closing phenylalanine or tryptophan. D genes are given only for firm matches. Not all rows give a size; the values are once, few, many and, for expanded clones, a class.

j_call	v_call	d_call	clone_size	cdr3_length	cdr3_nt	cdr3_aa
TRBJ2-7	TRBV5-5	NA	NA	14	TGTGCCAGCAGCCCGATGGCGAGCTACAATGAGCAGTACTTC	CASSPMASYNEQYF
TRBJ2-7	TRBV20-1	NA	few	12	TGCAGTGCTAGAGATTCGCACCATGAGCAGTACTTC	CSARDSHHEQYF
TRBJ2-7	TRBV5-5	NA	many	16	TGTGCCAGCAGCTTGGATATAGTGGGAAAAGTACGGGAGCAGTACTTC	CASSLDIVGKVREQYF
TRBJ2-7	TRBV15	NA	NA	12	TGTGCCACCAGCAGAGATCGGTACGAGCAGTACTTC	CATSRDRYEQYF
TRBJ2-1	TRBV2	NA	NA	15	TGTGCCAGCAGTGAAGCTGGGACGTCCCTCGATGAGCAGTTCTTC	CASSEAGTSLDEQFF
TRBJ2-7	TRBV6-2/TRBV6-3	TRBD1	NA	19	TGTGCCAGCAGGTTAATCCGCCCAACAGGGGGAATGGACATTTACGAGCAGTACTTC	CASRLIRPTGGMDIYEQYF
TRBJ2-5	TRBV2	TRBD1	few	15	TGTGCCAGCAGCGACGCTGCAGGGGGCCTTGAGACCCAGTACTTC	CASSDAAGGLETQYF
TRBJ2-4	TRBV6-2/TRBV6-3	NA	once	15	TGTGCCAGCAGCACTCCGGGGGAGGCCAAAAACATTCAGTACTTC	CASSTPGEAKNIQYF
TRBJ2-7	TRBV5-5	NA	few	15	TGTGCCAGCAGGGATAGACAGGGAGGCCTCTACGAGCAGTACTTC	CASRDRQGGLYEQYF
TRBJ2-3	TRBV12-3/TRBV12-4	NA	NA	16	TGTGCCAGCAGTACATCGTGGGGGGCCGGCACAGATACGCAGTATTTT	CASSTSWGAGTDTQYF
TRBJ2-3	TRBV24-1	NA	once	13	TGTGCCACCAGTGATCCAACTAGTAGAGCGCAGTATTTT	CATSDPTSRAQYF
TRBJ2-3	TRBV7-9	TRBD1	NA	14	TGTGCCAGCAGCTTAGGGACAGGGGGAGATACGCAGTATTTT	CASSLGTGGDTQYF
TRBJ2-3	TRBV2	NA	NA	16	TGTGCCAGCAGTGAACAAGTAGCCTTCCCGCAGGATACGCAGTATTTT	CASSEQVAFPQDTQYF
TRBJ2-3	TRBV15	NA	NA	13	TGTGCCACCAGCAGTCTGCACACAGATACGCAGTATTTT	CATSSLHTDTQYF
TRBJ1-1	TRBV5-1	NA	NA	14	TGCGCCAGCAGCTTCGACGGGAGTGACACTGAAGCTTTCTTT	CASSFDGSDTEAFF
TRBJ1-6	TRBV12-3/TRBV12-4	NA	many	15	TGTGCCAGCAGTGGAGTCGACCCAGGGGTGTCACCCCTCCACTTT	CASSGVDPGVSPLHF
TRBJ1-2	TRBV23-1	NA	NA	10	TGCGCCAGCGCTGAGGCGGATACCACCTTC	CASAEADTTF
TRBJ2-4	TRBV20-1	TRBD2	NA	15	TGCAGTGCTAGAACTGCCGGGACTAGCGTGTGGGAGCAGTACTTC	CSARTAGTSVWEQYF
TRBJ2-5	TRBV10-3	TRBD2	NA	14	TGTGCCACCAGGCCCAGCGGGGGGTTCGAGACCCAGTACTTC	CATRPSGGFETQYF
TRBJ1-5	TRBV7-2	NA	few	17	TGTGCCAGCAGCTTAGAGGTTGGGTCTCCGGTCAATCAGCCCCAGCATTTT	CASSLEVGSPVNQPQHF